The rows below give T cell receptor beta chains drawn from one sample of a study of early T cells in non-severe SARS-CoV-2 infection. TCRdb reprocessed the 5' RACE reads with MiXCR, giving one entry per CDR3 protein. The sample consists of tens of thousands of distinct CDR3 sequences, approximately 12% of them appearing once. The source material was whole blood. These receptor sequences come from an adult who was a healthcare worker with PCR-confirmed SARS-CoV-2 infection or an uninfected control (not recorded which). Both conserved end residues are part of each CDR3. Each record gives: D gene, V gene, J gene, clone size, CDR3 protein, CDR3 DNA. The D gene is left open where the match is weak. Expanded clones are given a class, and other clones once, few, many or no size at all.

-	TRBV7-9	TRBJ2-5	many	CASSSTWREQETQYF	TGTGCCAGCAGCTCGACGTGGAGAGAGCAAGAGACCCAGTACTTC
TRBD1	TRBV10-3	TRBJ1-5	few	CAISELGTGNQPQHF	TGTGCCATCAGTGAGTTAGGGACAGGCAATCAGCCCCAGCATTTT
-	TRBV3-1	TRBJ2-2	-	CASSREARGTGELFF	TGTGCCAGCAGCCGCGAGGCCAGGGGCACCGGGGAGCTGTTTTTT
TRBD1	TRBV12-3/TRBV12-4	TRBJ1-5	many	CASSRDSVNQPQHF	TGTGCCAGCAGCCGGGACAGCGTAAATCAGCCCCAGCATTTT
-	TRBV29-1	TRBJ1-4	few	CSVRGTGSKGTNEKLFF	TGCAGCGTGAGGGGGACCGGATCAAAAGGGACTAATGAAAAACTGTTTTTT
-	TRBV9	TRBJ2-7	many	CASSVVGSGSEQYF	TGTGCCAGCAGCGTAGTGGGTTCGGGAAGCGAGCAGTACTTC
-	TRBV15	TRBJ1-5	many	CATSRRIDHPQHF	TGTGCCACCAGCCGAAGAATAGATCATCCCCAGCATTTT
-	TRBV19	TRBJ1-5	few	CASSIAAGDTQPQHF	TGTGCCAGTAGTATAGCGGCAGGGGATACTCAGCCCCAGCATTTT
-	TRBV6-2/TRBV6-3	TRBJ2-5	many	CASPNRDQETQYF	TGTGCCAGCCCTAACAGGGATCAGGAGACCCAGTACTTC
-	TRBV25-1	TRBJ1-4	many	CASLGNGQRLFF	TGTGCCAGCCTGGGGAACGGCCAAAGACTGTTTTTT
-	TRBV13	TRBJ2-7	-	CASSRRDSKTYEQYF	TGTGCCAGCAGCCGGCGGGACAGTAAGACCTACGAGCAGTACTTC
-	TRBV28	TRBJ1-1	few	CASRQRAFTEAFF	TGTGCCAGTCGACAGCGGGCCTTCACTGAAGCTTTCTTT
-	TRBV5-4	TRBJ1-1	-	CASSLASRRNTEAFF	TGTGCCAGCAGCTTGGCTAGTCGGCGGAACACTGAAGCTTTCTTT
-	TRBV7-2	TRBJ2-7	-	CASSLVGHSYEQYF	TGTGCCAGCAGCTTAGTTGGTCATTCCTACGAGCAGTACTTC
TRBD1	TRBV12-3/TRBV12-4	TRBJ2-1	-	CASSPGIQGARGSYNEQFF	TGTGCCAGCAGTCCGGGGATACAGGGGGCCCGGGGCTCCTACAATGAGCAGTTCTTC
-	TRBV24-1	TRBJ1-5	-	CATSTGPHQPQHF	TGTGCCACCAGTACGGGGCCGCATCAGCCCCAGCATTTT
-	TRBV12-3/TRBV12-4	TRBJ1-4	many	CASSLTSATNEKLFF	TGTGCCAGCAGTCTAACATCGGCAACTAATGAAAAACTGTTTTTT
TRBD2	TRBV20-1	TRBJ2-1	many	CSARDRLAAEQFF	TGCAGTGCTAGAGATAGGCTAGCGGCGGAGCAGTTCTTC
-	TRBV28	TRBJ1-4	-	CASRRGPNEKLFF	TGTGCCAGCCGCCGGGGACCTAATGAAAAACTGTTTTTT
-	TRBV7-3	TRBJ2-7	few	CASSLTSQGNFKQYF	TGTGCCAGCAGCTTAACTTCCCAGGGGAACTTTAAGCAGTACTTC
-	TRBV2	TRBJ2-3	few	CASILVDGTDTQYF	TGTGCCAGCATCCTGGTTGACGGCACAGATACGCAGTATTTT
-	TRBV20-1	TRBJ2-3	-	CSATLGGDTQYF	TGCAGTGCCACTCTAGGAGGGGATACGCAGTATTTT
TRBD1	TRBV15	TRBJ2-5	-	CATSRDRGWQETQYF	TGTGCCACCAGCAGGGACAGGGGCTGGCAAGAGACCCAGTACTTC
-	TRBV24-1	TRBJ1-2	many	CATSDSREGRLSGYTF	TGTGCCACCAGTGATTCCCGTGAGGGACGCCTATCGGGCTACACCTTC
-	TRBV5-5	TRBJ2-3	many	CASSLEPWDRPSTDTQYF	TGTGCCAGCAGCTTGGAACCCTGGGACCGACCAAGCACAGATACGCAGTATTTT
-	TRBV29-1	TRBJ2-1	few	CSVEPTTNNEQFF	TGCAGCGTTGAGCCAACTACGAACAATGAGCAGTTCTTC
-	TRBV7-2	TRBJ2-6	few	CASSPMSVANVLTF	TGTGCCAGCAGCCCAATGTCCGTGGCCAACGTCCTGACTTTC
TRBD2	TRBV7-9	TRBJ2-3	many	CASSLGVGSGRNTDTQYF	TGTGCCAGCAGCTTAGGGGTGGGTAGCGGGAGGAACACAGATACGCAGTATTTT
-	TRBV6-2/TRBV6-3	TRBJ1-1	few	CASTWDGGREAFF	TGTGCCAGCACCTGGGACGGCGGGCGCGAAGCTTTCTTT
-	TRBV5-6	TRBJ2-5	-	CASSDVWETQYF	TGTGCCAGCAGCGACGTTTGGGAGACCCAGTACTTC
-	TRBV30	TRBJ2-3	-	CAWSAGTTDTQYF	TGTGCCTGGAGTGCGGGGACCACAGATACGCAGTATTTT
TRBD2	TRBV7-9	TRBJ2-3	-	CASRPWTSGTDTQYF	TGTGCCAGCAGACCCTGGACTAGCGGCACAGATACGCAGTATTTT
TRBD1	TRBV6-4	TRBJ2-1	-	CASSDGQAYNEQFF	TGTGCCAGCAGTGATGGACAGGCCTACAATGAGCAGTTCTTC
-	TRBV4-1	TRBJ2-3	many	CASSPGGVGEDTQYF	TGCGCCAGCAGCCCAGGAGGGGTGGGGGAAGATACGCAGTATTTT